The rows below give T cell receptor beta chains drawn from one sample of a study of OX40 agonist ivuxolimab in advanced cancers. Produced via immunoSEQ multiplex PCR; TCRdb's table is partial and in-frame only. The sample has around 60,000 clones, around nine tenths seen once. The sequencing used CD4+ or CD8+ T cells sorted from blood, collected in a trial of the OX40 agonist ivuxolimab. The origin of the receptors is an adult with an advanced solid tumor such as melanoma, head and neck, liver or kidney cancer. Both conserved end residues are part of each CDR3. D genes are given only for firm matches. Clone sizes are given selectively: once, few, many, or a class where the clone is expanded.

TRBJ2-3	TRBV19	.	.	CASSISADKDTQYF	TGTGCCAGTAGTATCTCAGCGGATAAAGATACGCAGTATTTT
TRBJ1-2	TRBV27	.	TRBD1	CASSLSPPTGSNYGYTF	TGTGCCAGCAGTTTATCCCCCCCGACAGGGAGTAACTATGGCTACACCTTC
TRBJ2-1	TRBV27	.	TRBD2	CASSAGLAGRGEQFF	TGTGCCAGCAGCGCCGGACTAGCGGGGCGGGGTGAGCAGTTCTTC
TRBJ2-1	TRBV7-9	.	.	CASGTSSDEQFF	TGTGCCAGCGGGACCAGCAGTGATGAGCAGTTCTTC
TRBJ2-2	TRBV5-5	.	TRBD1	CASSSWDSPNTGELFF	TGTGCCAGCAGCTCTTGGGACAGCCCGAACACCGGGGAGCTGTTTTTT
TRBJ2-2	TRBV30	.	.	CAWMGGHGELFF	TGTGCCTGGATGGGGGGGCACGGGGAGCTGTTTTTT
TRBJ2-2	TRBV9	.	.	CASSAVLGEGRELFF	TGTGCCAGCAGCGCAGTCCTGGGCGAAGGCAGGGAGCTGTTTTTT
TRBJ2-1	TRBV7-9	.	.	CASSSSANEQFF	TGTGCCAGCAGCTCTTCGGCCAATGAGCAGTTCTTC
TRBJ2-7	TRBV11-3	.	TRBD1	CASSLGTGGSYEQYF	TGTGCCAGCAGCTTAGGGACAGGGGGCTCCTACGAGCAGTACTTC
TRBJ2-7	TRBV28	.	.	CASSRDTAYEQYF	TGTGCCAGCAGTAGGGACACCGCCTACGAGCAGTACTTC
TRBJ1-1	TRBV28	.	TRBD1	CASRPTRDRGLRTEAFF	TGTGCCAGCAGACCTACTAGAGACAGGGGGCTAAGAACTGAAGCTTTCTTT
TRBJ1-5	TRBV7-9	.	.	CASSLGDQPQHF	TGTGCCAGCAGCTTGGGGGATCAGCCCCAGCATTTT
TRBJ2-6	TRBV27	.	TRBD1	CASSLTGAGANVLTF	TGTGCCAGCAGTTTAACAGGGGCTGGGGCCAACGTCCTGACTTTC
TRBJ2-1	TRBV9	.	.	CASSVGGGVSYNEQFF	TGTGCCAGCAGCGTAGGGGGCGGGGTCTCCTACAATGAGCAGTTCTTC
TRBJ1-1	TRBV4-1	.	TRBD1	CASSLTDRLDTEAFF	TGCGCCAGCAGCCTCACGGACAGGTTGGACACTGAAGCTTTCTTT
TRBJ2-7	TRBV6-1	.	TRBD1	CASSSGTGGYEQYF	TGTGCCAGCAGTTCCGGGACAGGAGGCTACGAGCAGTACTTC
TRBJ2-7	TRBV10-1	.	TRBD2	CARQRLSGRVNEQYF	TGCGCCAGACAACGACTTAGCGGGAGAGTCAACGAGCAGTACTTC
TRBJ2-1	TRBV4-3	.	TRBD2	CASSQGGLAGVGDEQFF	TGCGCCAGCAGCCAAGGGGGACTAGCGGGAGTCGGCGATGAGCAGTTCTTC
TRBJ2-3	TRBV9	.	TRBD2	CASSPRTRLGTDTQYF	TGTGCCAGCAGCCCCAGGACTAGACTAGGCACAGATACGCAGTATTTT
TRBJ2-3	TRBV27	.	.	CASSSYRDSQKEYF	TGTGCCAGCAGTTCCTACCGGGACTCCCAAAAGGAGTATTTT
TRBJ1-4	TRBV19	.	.	CATENNEKLFF	TGTGCCACCGAGAATAATGAAAAACTGTTTTTT
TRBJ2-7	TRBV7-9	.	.	CASSPSFSSYEQYF	TGTGCCAGCAGCCCGAGTTTCAGCAGCTACGAGCAGTACTTC
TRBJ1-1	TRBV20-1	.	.	CSAVLRGEAFF	TGCAGTGCTGTACTAAGAGGTGAAGCTTTCTTT
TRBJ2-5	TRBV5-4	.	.	CASSLDGTGETQYF	TGTGCCAGCAGCTTGGACGGGACTGGGGAGACCCAGTACTTC
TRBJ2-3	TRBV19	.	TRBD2	CASTPGGSGTDTQYF	TGTGCCAGTACCCCGGGCGGGAGTGGAACAGATACGCAGTATTTT
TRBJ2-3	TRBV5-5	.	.	CASSLQRVGGTDTQYF	TGTGCCAGCAGCTTACAGCGGGTAGGCGGCACAGATACGCAGTATTTT
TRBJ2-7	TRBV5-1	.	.	CASSLDNADEQYF	TGCGCCAGCAGCTTGGACAATGCGGACGAGCAGTACTTC
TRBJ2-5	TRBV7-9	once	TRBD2	CASSLGTAGGETQYF	TGTGCCAGCAGCTTAGGGACAGCGGGGGGAGAGACCCAGTACTTC
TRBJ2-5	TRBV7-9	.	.	CASSPFLRQTSQETQYF	TGTGCCAGCAGCCCCTTTTTAAGACAGACTAGTCAAGAGACCCAGTACTTC
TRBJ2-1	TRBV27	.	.	CASHPDPAFYNEQFF	TGTGCCAGCCATCCCGACCCTGCATTTTACAATGAGCAGTTCTTC
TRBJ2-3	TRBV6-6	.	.	CASGRGAADTQYF	TGTGCCAGCGGCCGGGGGGCCGCAGATACGCAGTATTTT
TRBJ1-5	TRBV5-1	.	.	CASSLASLEPQHF	TGCGCCAGCAGCTTGGCCAGCTTGGAGCCCCAGCATTTT
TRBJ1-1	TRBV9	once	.	CASSVATLGLNTEAFF	TGTGCCAGCAGCGTAGCTACTCTCGGGCTGAACACTGAAGCTTTCTTT
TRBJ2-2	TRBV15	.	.	CATSGKLSQYTGELFF	TGTGCCACCAGCGGTAAACTTTCTCAGTACACCGGGGAGCTGTTTTTT
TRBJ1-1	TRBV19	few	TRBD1	CASSLWTGNTEAFF	TGTGCCAGTAGTCTTTGGACAGGGAACACTGAAGCTTTCTTT
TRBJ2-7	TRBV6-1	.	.	CASSEGGLSYEQYF	TGTGCCAGCAGTGAAGGAGGACTCTCCTACGAGCAGTACTTC
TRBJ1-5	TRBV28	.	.	CASSLIFMGYSNQPQHF	TGTGCCAGCAGTCTCATCTTTATGGGTTATAGCAATCAGCCCCAGCATTTT
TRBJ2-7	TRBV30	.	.	CAWSADYYEQYF	TGTGCCTGGAGTGCAGATTACTACGAGCAGTACTTC
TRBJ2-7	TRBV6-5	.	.	CASSYLGGGYEQYF	TGTGCCAGCAGTTACCTGGGAGGGGGGTACGAGCAGTACTTC
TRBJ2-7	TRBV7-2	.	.	CASSLGDGTDTYEQYF	TGTGCCAGCAGTCTCGGAGACGGGACGGATACCTACGAGCAGTACTTC
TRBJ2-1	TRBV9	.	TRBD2	CASSGRGREARNEQFF	TGTGCCAGCAGCGGACGGGGGCGGGAGGCACGAAATGAGCAGTTCTTC
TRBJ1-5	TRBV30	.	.	CAWSHEGYQPQHF	TGTGCCTGGAGTCACGAGGGTTATCAGCCCCAGCATTTT
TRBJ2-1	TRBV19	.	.	CASNRAISYNEQFF	TGTGCCAGTAACAGGGCGATCTCCTACAATGAGCAGTTCTTC
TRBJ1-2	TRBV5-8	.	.	CASSPPGGHYGYTF	TGTGCCAGCAGCCCTCCGGGAGGGCACTATGGCTACACCTTC
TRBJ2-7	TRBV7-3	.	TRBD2	CANSPSRPYSGRAYEQYF	TGTGCCAACTCCCCCTCGCGACCGTATAGCGGGAGGGCTTACGAGCAGTACTTC
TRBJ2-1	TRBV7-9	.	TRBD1	CASSSSGTGNEQFF	TGTGCCAGCAGCTCATCCGGGACAGGGAATGAGCAGTTCTTC